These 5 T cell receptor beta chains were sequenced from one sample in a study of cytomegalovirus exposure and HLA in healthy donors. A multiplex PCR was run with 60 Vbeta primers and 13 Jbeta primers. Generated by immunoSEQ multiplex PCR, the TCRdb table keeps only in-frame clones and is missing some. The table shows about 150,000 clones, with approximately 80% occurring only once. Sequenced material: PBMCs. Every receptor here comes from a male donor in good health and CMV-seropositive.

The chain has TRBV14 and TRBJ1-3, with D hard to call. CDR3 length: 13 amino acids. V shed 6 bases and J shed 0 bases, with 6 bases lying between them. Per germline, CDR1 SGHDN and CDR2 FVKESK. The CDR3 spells CASRSGSGNTIYF. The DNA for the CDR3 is TGTGCCAGCAGGAGCGGCTCTGGAAACACCATATATTTT.

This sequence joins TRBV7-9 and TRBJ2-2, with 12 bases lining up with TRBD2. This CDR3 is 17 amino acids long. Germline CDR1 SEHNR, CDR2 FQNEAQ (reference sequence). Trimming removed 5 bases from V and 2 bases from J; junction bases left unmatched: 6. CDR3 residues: CASSRTGLAGNTGELFF. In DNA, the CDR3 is TGTGCCAGCAGCCGAACTGGACTAGCGGGAAACACCGGGGAGCTGTTTTTT. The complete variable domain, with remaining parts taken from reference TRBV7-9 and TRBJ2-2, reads DTGVSQNPRHKITKRGQNVTFRCDPISEHNRLYWYRQTLGQGPEFLTYFQNEAQLEKSRLLSDRFSAERPKGSFSTLEIQRTEQGDSAMYLCASSRTGLAGNTGELFFGEGSRLTVL.

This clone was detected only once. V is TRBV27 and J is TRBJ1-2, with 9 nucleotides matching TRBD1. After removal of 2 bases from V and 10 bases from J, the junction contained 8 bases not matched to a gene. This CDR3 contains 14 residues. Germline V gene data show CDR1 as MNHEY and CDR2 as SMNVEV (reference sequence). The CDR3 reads CASSLTGQGGVYTF. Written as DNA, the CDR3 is TGTGCCAGCAGTTTAACGGGACAGGGAGGAGTCTACACCTTC.

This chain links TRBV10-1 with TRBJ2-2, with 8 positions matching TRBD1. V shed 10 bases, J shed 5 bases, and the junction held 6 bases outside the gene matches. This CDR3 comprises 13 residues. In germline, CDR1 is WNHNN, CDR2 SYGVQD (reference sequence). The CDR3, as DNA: TGCGCCACGACAGGGGCCGAGACCGGGGAGCTGTTTTTT. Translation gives CATTGAETGELFF.

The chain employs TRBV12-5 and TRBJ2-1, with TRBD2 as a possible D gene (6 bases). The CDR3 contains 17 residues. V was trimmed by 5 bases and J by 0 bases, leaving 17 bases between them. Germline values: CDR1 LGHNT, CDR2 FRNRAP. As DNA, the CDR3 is TGTGCTAGTGGTCCTCCCTATGCGGGGAGCTCCTACAATGAGCAGTTCTTC. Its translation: CASGPPYAGSSYNEQFF.